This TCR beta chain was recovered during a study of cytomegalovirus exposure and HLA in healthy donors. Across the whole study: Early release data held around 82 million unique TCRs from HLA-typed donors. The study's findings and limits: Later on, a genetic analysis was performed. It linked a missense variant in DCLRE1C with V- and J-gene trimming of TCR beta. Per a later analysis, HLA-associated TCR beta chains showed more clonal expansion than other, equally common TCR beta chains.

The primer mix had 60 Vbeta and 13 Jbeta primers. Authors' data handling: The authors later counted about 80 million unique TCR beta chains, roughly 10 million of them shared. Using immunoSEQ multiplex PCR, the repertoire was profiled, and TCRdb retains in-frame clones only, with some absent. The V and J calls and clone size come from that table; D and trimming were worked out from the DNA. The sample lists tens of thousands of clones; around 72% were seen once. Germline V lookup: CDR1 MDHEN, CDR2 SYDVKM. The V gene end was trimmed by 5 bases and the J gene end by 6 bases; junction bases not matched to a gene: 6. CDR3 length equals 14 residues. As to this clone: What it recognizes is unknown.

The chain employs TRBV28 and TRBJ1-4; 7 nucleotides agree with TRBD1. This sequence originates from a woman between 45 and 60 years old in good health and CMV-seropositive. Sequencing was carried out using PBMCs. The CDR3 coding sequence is TGTGCCAGCAGTCAAGGGGGCCGTGATGAAAAACTGTTTTTT. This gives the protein CASSQGGRDEKLFF.